This T cell receptor beta chain was sequenced during a study of regulatory T cells in long-lasting Graves disease. Arm-PCR of CDR3 regions and iRepertoire HTBI primers were the basis on which TCR beta libraries were built. MiXCR was run by TCRdb on the multiplex PCR reads, yielding one entry per CDR3 protein. The repertoire includes 450,000 to 600,000 distinct CDR3 sequences, around an eighth of them detected once, and about 9.1% sits in the top ten. Time point given: newly diagnosed GD, antithyroid drugs for less than 3 months. Extracted RNA from PBMCs served as the source of the TCR library. CDR1 is GTSNPN and CDR2 is SVGIG in the germline V gene (reference sequence). J lost 0 bases, V lost 0 bases, and 5 bases had no gene match. The CDR3 consists of 16 residues. This clonotype came up a few times. This same sample was also taken into another study, of T cells in Graves' hyperthyroidism and ophthalmopathy.

This specimen consisted of peripheral blood mononuclear cells (PBMCs), obtained at new diagnosis, from a patient treated with antithyroid drugs. The rearrangement joins TRBV30 to TRBJ2-1; TRBD2 matches 7 bases. This clonotype was sampled from a man younger than 40 with Graves disease. The CDR3 DNA is TGTGCCTGGAGTGTACACGGGGGGATCTCCTACAATGAGCAGTTCTTC. It encodes CAWSVHGGISYNEQFF.